Reported below is one T cell receptor (beta chain). What it recognizes is unknown. TCR alpha and TCR beta cDNA libraries carrying sample barcodes and UMIs were produced by 5'RACE using constant-segment primers. TCRdb ran MiXCR on the 5' RACE reads and lists one entry per CDR3 protein. This table has roughly 480,000 distinct CDR3 sequences, around 25% appearing once. V was clipped by 5 bases and J by 7 bases; unmatched bases: 18. There are 17 residues in the CDR3. This record comes from a study of T-cell memory formation after mild COVID-19. Whole-study context: Each donor largely had its own TCR clusters.

Study results and caveats: Day 15 to 85 contracting clones showed balanced CD4/CD8; day 15 to 37 expanders favored CD4+. The pre-infection memory compartment contained some responding clones, suggesting cross-reactive memory joined.

The rearrangement joins TRBV12-3 or TRBV12-4 to TRBJ1-1; TRBD1 matches 8 bases. The source material was PBMCs or a T cell subset sorted from them (not recorded which). This TCR derives from an adult woman who had mild COVID-19 (a few samples of this study predate the infection). Cell type and time point are not known. The CDR3, as DNA: TGTGCCAGCAGTACCAGGGGGGTTATTACTACAGGGGGTGAAGCTTTCTTT. Translated, it gives CASSTRGVITTGGEAFF.